The 14 T cell receptor beta chains given below trace back to one sample, sequenced in a study of shared clonotypes between healthy human individuals. Profiling relied on immunoSEQ multiplex PCR, and the TCRdb table lists in-frame clones only, not all of them. The sample contains about 460,000 clones, 75% to 80% of which appear only once. The sample comprised PBMCs. Every receptor here comes from a woman aged 40 to 50 in good health. Some clones in this sample may be carry-over from other donors' samples.

As concerns this clone: Given a far larger clone just one base away, this is likely a sequencing read error. The rearrangement joins TRBV29-1 to TRBJ2-2, with 10 bases lining up with TRBD1. The germline V gene has CDR1 SQVTM and CDR2 ANQGSEA. The CDR3 covers 13 residues. This CDR3 reads CSAGTGDTGELLF. The CDR3 bases are TGCAGCGCTGGGACAGGGGACACCGGGGAGCTGCTTTTT.

The V gene is TRBV7-2, the J gene TRBJ2-7; D gene unclear. This CDR3 has 15 residues. Trimming pared 5 bases from V and 2 bases from J, leaving 16 bases between. From germline, CDR1 is SGHTA and CDR2 FQGNSA. The CDR3 region is CASSPGAPTAYEQYF. In DNA form, the CDR3 reads TGTGCCAGCAGCCCTGGAGCCCCCACGGCCTACGAGCAGTACTTC. Filled out from reference TRBV7-2 and TRBJ2-7, the complete variable domain reads GAGVSQSPSNKVTEKGKDVELRCDPISGHTALYWYRQSLGQGLEFLIYFQGNSAPDKSGLPSDRFSAERTGGSVSTLTIQRTQQEDSAVYLCASSPGAPTAYEQYFGPGTRLTVT.

Of note for this clone: A read error is likely here: a far larger clone is one base away. The gene calls are TRBV5-1 and TRBJ1-1; TRBD1 is a possible D gene (5 bases). The V gene lost 4 bases and the J gene lost 3 bases, with 10 bases spanning the gap. Germline values: CDR1 SGHRS, CDR2 YFSETQ. The CDR3 is 13 amino acids. CDR3 in DNA: TGCGCCAGCAGCGCGGACACGCACACTGAAGCTTTCTTT. Protein sequence: CASSADTHTEAFF.

V usage is TRBV11-2 and J usage is TRBJ2-2; D is unresolved. V lost 3 bases and J 2 bases, leaving 4 bases between the germline ends. Germline V gives CDR1 SGHAT, CDR2 FQNNGV. The CDR3 length is 13 residues. CDR3 protein: CASSFSNTGELFF. As DNA, the CDR3 is TGTGCCAGCAGCTTCTCCAACACCGGGGAGCTGTTTTTT.

V is TRBV27 and J is TRBJ1-4; 7 bases align to TRBD1. This CDR3 region has 18 residues. V was pared by 5 bases and J by 0 bases, with 12 bases of the junction left unmatched. The germline V gene encodes CDR1 MNHEY and CDR2 SMNVEV (reference sequence). The CDR3 spells CASSQFSEGAATNEKLFF. CDR3 coding DNA: TGTGCCAGCAGTCAATTCAGCGAGGGGGCGGCAACTAATGAAAAACTGTTTTTT.

This clone was seen only once. The chain uses TRBV2 and TRBJ1-2; no clear D gene. V was clipped by 8 bases and J by 4 bases, with 14 bases between them. The germline CDR1 and CDR2 sequences are SNHLY and FYNNEI. The length of the CDR3 is 13 residues. CDR3 sequence: CASGSLWVYGYTF. For the CDR3, the DNA is TGTGCCAGCGGCTCGTTGTGGGTCTATGGCTACACCTTC.

The rearrangement joins TRBV21-1 to TRBJ2-1; TRBD2 is the table's D call and was not checked against the DNA. TRBV21-1 is recorded as a pseudogene. This CDR3 is 17 amino acids long. CDR3 region: CASSKALGLSSYNEQFF. DNA for the CDR3: TGTGCCAGCAGCAAAGCATTGGGACTGAGCTCCTACAATGAGCAGTTCTTC.

This clone is a singleton in its sample. The chain carries TRBV2 and TRBJ1-5; D possibly corresponds to TRBD1 (5 bases). Trimming removed 3 bases at V and 2 bases at J, with 11 bases between. Germline CDR1 SNHLY, CDR2 FYNNEI. The CDR3 is made up of 15 amino acids. The CDR3 spells CASSEVGGGNQPQHF. In nucleotides, the CDR3 is TGTGCCAGCAGTGAGGTGGGGGGGGGCAATCAGCCCCAGCATTTT.

This chain uses TRBV5-4 with TRBJ1-1; possible D gene TRBD1, 5 bases. Germline CDR1 and CDR2: SGHNT and YYREEE (reference sequence). V was clipped by 0 bases and J by 5 bases, with 17 bases between them. The CDR3 contains 16 residues. CDR3 coding DNA: TGTGCCAGCAGCTTGGCAGGGAGGGGCCGGGGGACTGAAGCTTTCTTT. Translation gives CASSLAGRGRGTEAFF.

The chain is built from TRBV9 and TRBJ2-1; a weak D match, TRBD2 (6 bases). This CDR3 has 15 amino acids. The V and J ends lost 0 bases and 1 base respectively, with 8 bases between them. The V gene's germline CDR1 is SGDLS and CDR2 YYNGEE. CDR3 in amino acids: CASSVGDLSYNEQFF. CDR3 coding DNA: TGTGCCAGCAGCGTAGGGGACTTATCCTACAATGAGCAGTTCTTC. Combining the CDR3 with reference TRBV9 and TRBJ2-1 gives the whole variable domain DSGVTQTPKHLITATGQRVTLRCSPRSGDLSVYWYQQSLDQGLQFLIQYYNGEERAKGNILERFSAQQFPDLHSELNLSSLELGDSALYFCASSVGDLSYNEQFFGPGTRLTVL.

This chain connects TRBV4-3 to TRBJ2-7, with TRBD1 matching over 9 bases. Germline loops: CDR1 LGHNA, CDR2 YSLEER. The junction had 7 bases not matched to a gene; V was cut back by 1 base and J by 3 bases. CDR3 size: 16 residues. The CDR3 region has the DNA TGCGCCAGCAGCCAAGTATGGGGACAGGGAAACTACGAGCAGTACTTC. Translating it yields CASSQVWGQGNYEQYF.

The chain has TRBV28 and TRBJ2-3; TRBD2 matches at 10 bases. This CDR3 spans 17 amino acids. Germline loops: CDR1 MDHEN, CDR2 SYDVKM. Germline trimming cut 5 bases from V and 0 bases from J; bases unmatched to any gene: 8. The CDR3 region is CASSIFLTSGSTDTQYF. The CDR3 nucleotides read TGTGCCAGCAGTATCTTCTTGACTAGCGGGAGCACAGATACGCAGTATTTT.

The chain recombines TRBV28 with TRBJ2-7, with D hard to call. This CDR3 contains 13 residues. The V and J ends lost 7 bases and 0 bases respectively, with 10 bases between them. The germline gives CDR1 MDHEN, CDR2 SYDVKM. The CDR3 spells CASKEVDSYEQYF. The CDR3 nucleotides are TGTGCCAGCAAAGAAGTTGACTCCTACGAGCAGTACTTC.

This clone was observed a single time. One base separates it from a far larger clone, so it is likely a read error. This sequence joins TRBV7-2 and TRBJ2-3; no clear D. The CDR3 extends over 13 amino acids. The V gene's germline CDR1 is SGHTA and CDR2 FQGNSA. DNA for the CDR3: TGTGCCAGCAGCTTTGTCACCACAGATACGGAGTATTTT. As protein: CASSFVTTDTEYF. The whole variable domain, remainder taken from reference TRBV7-2 and TRBJ2-3, is GAGVSQSPSNKVTEKGKDVELRCDPISGHTALYWYRQSLGQGLEFLIYFQGNSAPDKSGLPSDRFSAERTGGSVSTLTIQRTQQEDSAVYLCASSFVTTDTEYFGPGTRLTVL.